Listed below are T cell receptor beta chains from one sample, sequenced in a study of tumor-infiltrating lymphocytes in oesophageal squamous cell carcinoma. One entry per CDR3 protein, called by TCRdb with MiXCR from the PCR reads. The table records 16,000 or so distinct CDR3 sequences, about 40% of them present only once. Sequenced input: blood. The source is a female donor with esophageal squamous cell carcinoma. Each CDR3 is given with its conserved first and last residue. The order of the fields is J gene, D gene, V gene, clone size, CDR3 DNA, CDR3 protein. The D gene is left open where the match is weak. Clone sizes are given selectively: once, few, many, or a class where the clone is expanded.

j_call: TRBJ2-6; d_call: -; v_call: TRBV27; clone_size: once; cdr3_nt: TGTGCCAGCAGTTTTCGGAGTTCCAACGTAGCTGGGGCCAACGTCCTGACTTTC; cdr3_aa: CASSFRSSNVAGANVLTF
j_call: TRBJ2-7; d_call: -; v_call: TRBV29-1; clone_size: -; cdr3_nt: TGCAGCGTTGCCGGAACAGCTTACAATGAGCAGTACTTC; cdr3_aa: CSVAGTAYNEQYF
j_call: TRBJ2-5; d_call: TRBD1; v_call: TRBV7-2; clone_size: -; cdr3_nt: TGTGCCAGCAGCCCCTCTCTGACAGGGGGAGAGACCCAGTACTTC; cdr3_aa: CASSPSLTGGETQYF
j_call: TRBJ2-5; d_call: -; v_call: TRBV7-3; clone_size: -; cdr3_nt: TGTGCCAGCAGCTTAGGATCACCCCTCCACTTC; cdr3_aa: CASSLGSPLHF
j_call: TRBJ2-1; d_call: -; v_call: TRBV3-1; clone_size: -; cdr3_nt: TGTGCCAGCAGCAATGCCGTCGAGGAGCAGTTCTTC; cdr3_aa: CASSNAVEEQFF
j_call: TRBJ2-7; d_call: -; v_call: TRBV7-9; clone_size: medium-sized; cdr3_nt: TGTGCCAGCAGCTTAGCTCCTGGACCTTATAATTCACCCCTCCACTTC; cdr3_aa: CASSLAPGPYNSPLHF
j_call: TRBJ1-4; d_call: -; v_call: TRBV9; clone_size: -; cdr3_nt: TGTGCCAGCAGCGTAGCTGACAGTGCCAAGGAAAAACTGTTTTTT; cdr3_aa: CASSVADSAKEKLFF
j_call: TRBJ2-7; d_call: TRBD1; v_call: TRBV11-2; clone_size: many; cdr3_nt: TGTGCCAGCAGCCTACTTGGGACAGGGGTTTCCTACGAGCAGTACTTC; cdr3_aa: CASSLLGTGVSYEQYF
j_call: TRBJ2-1; d_call: -; v_call: TRBV7-6; clone_size: few; cdr3_nt: TGTGCCAGCAGCTTTGGGGGGAGACGGGAGAATGAGCAGTTCTTC; cdr3_aa: CASSFGGRRENEQFF
j_call: TRBJ2-1; d_call: TRBD2; v_call: TRBV12-3/TRBV12-4; clone_size: few; cdr3_nt: TGTGCCAGCAGTTTAAGTGGACTAGCGGGGACTAGCACAGATACGCAGTTCTTC; cdr3_aa: CASSLSGLAGTSTDTQFF
j_call: TRBJ2-4; d_call: TRBD1; v_call: TRBV7-6; clone_size: -; cdr3_nt: TGTGCCAGCAGCTTAGGACAGGGGTTGGCCAAAAACATTCAGTACTTC; cdr3_aa: CASSLGQGLAKNIQYF
j_call: TRBJ2-3; d_call: TRBD2; v_call: TRBV2; clone_size: -; cdr3_nt: TGTGCCAGCAGAACTGGGACTAGCGGGGAGAGCACAGATACGCAGTATTTT; cdr3_aa: CASRTGTSGESTDTQYF
j_call: TRBJ2-1; d_call: TRBD2; v_call: TRBV7-2; clone_size: -; cdr3_nt: TGTGCCAGCAGCTTTGGGACTAGTGTCGCCAATGAGCAGTTCTTC; cdr3_aa: CASSFGTSVANEQFF
j_call: TRBJ1-5; d_call: TRBD1; v_call: TRBV6-6; clone_size: -; cdr3_nt: TGTGCCAGCAGTTATAACCTACAGGGGGCGCATCAGCCCCAGCATTTT; cdr3_aa: CASSYNLQGAHQPQHF
j_call: TRBJ2-7; d_call: TRBD2; v_call: TRBV7-3; clone_size: -; cdr3_nt: TGTGCCAGCAGCCCCTTGGGACTAGCGGGAGTTGGCGAGCAGTACTTC; cdr3_aa: CASSPLGLAGVGEQYF
j_call: TRBJ2-3; d_call: TRBD2; v_call: TRBV11-2; clone_size: many; cdr3_nt: TGTGCCAGCAGCCGCCGGACTAGCGGGAGTTCAGGCACAGATACGCAGTATTTT; cdr3_aa: CASSRRTSGSSGTDTQYF
j_call: TRBJ2-5; d_call: TRBD1; v_call: TRBV5-5; clone_size: -; cdr3_nt: TGTGCCAGCAGCATGACCGGGACAGGGGGTGAGACCCAGTACTTC; cdr3_aa: CASSMTGTGGETQYF
j_call: TRBJ1-3; d_call: -; v_call: TRBV3-1; clone_size: -; cdr3_nt: TGTGCCAGCCCCATGGGGAATAATGGAAACACCATATATTTT; cdr3_aa: CASPMGNNGNTIYF
j_call: TRBJ2-1; d_call: TRBD2; v_call: TRBV12-3/TRBV12-4; clone_size: -; cdr3_nt: TGTGCCAGCAGGCCCGGGACTAGCGTTGAGCAGTTCTTC; cdr3_aa: CASRPGTSVEQFF
j_call: TRBJ2-1; d_call: TRBD2; v_call: TRBV11-1; clone_size: -; cdr3_nt: TGTGCCAGCAGCTTAGTAACTAGCGGGAGGTACAATGAGCAGTTCTTC; cdr3_aa: CASSLVTSGRYNEQFF
j_call: TRBJ2-7; d_call: TRBD2; v_call: TRBV4-2; clone_size: many; cdr3_nt: TGTGCCAGCAGCCAAGTTGGAGGGAGGGCCGTCTACGAGCAGTACTTC; cdr3_aa: CASSQVGGRAVYEQYF
j_call: TRBJ2-5; d_call: TRBD1; v_call: TRBV12-3/TRBV12-4; clone_size: -; cdr3_nt: TGTGCCAGCAGTCGGACAGGGTTAGGCGAGACCCAGTACTTC; cdr3_aa: CASSRTGLGETQYF
j_call: TRBJ2-5; d_call: TRBD1; v_call: TRBV19; clone_size: many; cdr3_nt: TGTGCCAGTAGTAGCCGGGACAGGCAGGCGGAGACCCAGTACTTC; cdr3_aa: CASSSRDRQAETQYF
j_call: TRBJ2-1; d_call: TRBD2; v_call: TRBV5-5; clone_size: many; cdr3_nt: TGTGCCAGCAGCTCCGAAGGGACTAGCGGGAGGTCCTCCTACAATGAGCAGTTCTTC; cdr3_aa: CASSSEGTSGRSSYNEQFF
j_call: TRBJ2-7; d_call: -; v_call: TRBV5-6; clone_size: many; cdr3_nt: TGTGCCAGCAGCTTGGTGGGCCGTAGCTCCTACGAGCAGTACTTC; cdr3_aa: CASSLVGRSSYEQYF
j_call: TRBJ1-2; d_call: -; v_call: TRBV7-8; clone_size: medium-sized; cdr3_nt: TGTGCCAGCAGCTTAGGGGACGGGAACTATGGCTACACCTTC; cdr3_aa: CASSLGDGNYGYTF
j_call: TRBJ2-1; d_call: TRBD2; v_call: TRBV7-9; clone_size: many; cdr3_nt: TGTGTTACGCGACGGGCTAGCGGGAGAGGGGGGAATGAGCAGTTCTTC; cdr3_aa: CVTRRASGRGGNEQFF
j_call: TRBJ1-1; d_call: -; v_call: TRBV6-2/TRBV6-3; clone_size: -; cdr3_nt: TGTGCCAGCAGTTACTCGAAAGGGAGGACTGAAGCTTTCTTT; cdr3_aa: CASSYSKGRTEAFF
j_call: TRBJ1-2; d_call: -; v_call: TRBV7-8; clone_size: -; cdr3_nt: TGTGCCAGCAGCTCGTACGCCTCGGGCTACACCTTC; cdr3_aa: CASSSYASGYTF
j_call: TRBJ2-5; d_call: TRBD2; v_call: TRBV7-6; clone_size: few; cdr3_nt: TGTGCCAGCAGCTTATTTGCGGGAGGGCAAGAGACCCAGTACTTC; cdr3_aa: CASSLFAGGQETQYF
j_call: TRBJ2-5; d_call: TRBD2; v_call: TRBV7-9; clone_size: -; cdr3_nt: TGTGCCAGCAGCTTAAGAGGTCCCTATAGCGGGAGGGCCGAGGAAGAGACCCAGTACTTC; cdr3_aa: CASSLRGPYSGRAEEETQYF
j_call: TRBJ1-1; d_call: -; v_call: TRBV11-3; clone_size: many; cdr3_nt: TGTGCCAGCAGCAAGACAGGATGGGGTGAAGCTTTCTTT; cdr3_aa: CASSKTGWGEAFF
j_call: TRBJ2-7; d_call: -; v_call: TRBV6-4; clone_size: many; cdr3_nt: TGTGCCAGCAGTGGGCCTCACGAGCAGTACTTC; cdr3_aa: CASSGPHEQYF
j_call: TRBJ2-1; d_call: -; v_call: TRBV7-4; clone_size: -; cdr3_nt: TGTGCCAGCAGCTTACAGGTTGGCAATGAGCAGTTCTTC; cdr3_aa: CASSLQVGNEQFF
j_call: TRBJ2-7; d_call: -; v_call: TRBV7-7; clone_size: -; cdr3_nt: TGTGCTAGCAGCTTACCACACAGGGTCGGAGCCTACGAGCAGTACTTC; cdr3_aa: CASSLPHRVGAYEQYF
j_call: TRBJ2-3; d_call: TRBD1; v_call: TRBV6-1; clone_size: many; cdr3_nt: TGTGCCAGCAATTATGTTACAGGGGGCGCGGAGACCGGGGAGCTGTATTTT; cdr3_aa: CASNYVTGGAETGELYF
j_call: TRBJ2-3; d_call: TRBD1; v_call: TRBV7-8; clone_size: few; cdr3_nt: TGTGCCAGCAGCTTAGGGCCCAGGGGGCAGGGAGATACGCAGTATTTT; cdr3_aa: CASSLGPRGQGDTQYF
j_call: TRBJ2-5; d_call: -; v_call: TRBV19; clone_size: many; cdr3_nt: TGTGCCAGTAGTATCATGGGCCAAGAGACCCAGTACTTC; cdr3_aa: CASSIMGQETQYF
j_call: TRBJ1-5; d_call: -; v_call: TRBV6-1; clone_size: many; cdr3_nt: TGTGCCGGGCAGGCGGGGGAGACAGTTAGCAATCAGCCCCAGCATTTT; cdr3_aa: CAGQAGETVSNQPQHF
j_call: TRBJ2-1; d_call: -; v_call: TRBV19; clone_size: -; cdr3_nt: TGTGCCAGACGGGGGAGGTCCCAAGAGACCCAGTTCTTC; cdr3_aa: CARRGRSQETQFF
j_call: TRBJ1-5; d_call: TRBD1; v_call: TRBV6-1; clone_size: once; cdr3_nt: TGTGCCAGCAGTGAAGCCCGGTCAGGGACAGCACGAAATCAGCCCCAGCATTTT; cdr3_aa: CASSEARSGTARNQPQHF
j_call: TRBJ2-7; d_call: -; v_call: TRBV6-1; clone_size: many; cdr3_nt: TGTGCCAGCCTGAATTCGGGCCTGACCTACGAGCAGTACTTC; cdr3_aa: CASLNSGLTYEQYF
j_call: TRBJ1-2; d_call: TRBD1; v_call: TRBV5-1; clone_size: many; cdr3_nt: TGCGCCAGCAGCTTACAGGGGCCTAACTATGGCTACACCTTC; cdr3_aa: CASSLQGPNYGYTF
j_call: TRBJ2-2; d_call: TRBD2; v_call: TRBV7-3; clone_size: -; cdr3_nt: TGTGCCAGCAGCACCAGCGGGGGGGCGAACACCGGGGAGCTGTTTTTT; cdr3_aa: CASSTSGGANTGELFF
j_call: TRBJ2-1; d_call: TRBD2; v_call: TRBV6-4; clone_size: -; cdr3_nt: TGTGCCAGCAGTGATCCACTCACTAGCGGGAGACCTTACAATGAGCAGTTCTTC; cdr3_aa: CASSDPLTSGRPYNEQFF
j_call: TRBJ2-7; d_call: -; v_call: TRBV7-4; clone_size: -; cdr3_nt: TGTGCCAGCAGCTTAGGTGGGGGGCTCAACGAGCAGTACTTC; cdr3_aa: CASSLGGGLNEQYF
j_call: TRBJ2-5; d_call: -; v_call: TRBV19; clone_size: many; cdr3_nt: TGTGCCAGTAGTGACCAGGGGAACTTGTACCAAGAGACCCAGTACTTC; cdr3_aa: CASSDQGNLYQETQYF